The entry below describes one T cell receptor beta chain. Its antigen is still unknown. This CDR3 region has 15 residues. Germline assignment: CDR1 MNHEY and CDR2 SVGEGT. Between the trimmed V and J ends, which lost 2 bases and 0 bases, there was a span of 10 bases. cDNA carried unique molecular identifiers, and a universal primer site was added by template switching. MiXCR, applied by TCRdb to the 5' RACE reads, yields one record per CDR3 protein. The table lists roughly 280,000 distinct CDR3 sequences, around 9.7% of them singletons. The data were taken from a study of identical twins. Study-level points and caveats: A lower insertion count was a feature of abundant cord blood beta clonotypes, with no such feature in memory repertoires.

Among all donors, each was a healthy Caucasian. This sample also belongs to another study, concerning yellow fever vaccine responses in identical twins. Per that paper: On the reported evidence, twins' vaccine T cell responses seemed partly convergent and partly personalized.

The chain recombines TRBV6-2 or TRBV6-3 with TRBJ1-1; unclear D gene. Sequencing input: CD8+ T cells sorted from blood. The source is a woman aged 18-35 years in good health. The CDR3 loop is CASSYPPGMNTEAFF. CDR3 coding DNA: TGTGCCAGCAGTTACCCCCCTGGGATGAACACTGAAGCTTTCTTT.